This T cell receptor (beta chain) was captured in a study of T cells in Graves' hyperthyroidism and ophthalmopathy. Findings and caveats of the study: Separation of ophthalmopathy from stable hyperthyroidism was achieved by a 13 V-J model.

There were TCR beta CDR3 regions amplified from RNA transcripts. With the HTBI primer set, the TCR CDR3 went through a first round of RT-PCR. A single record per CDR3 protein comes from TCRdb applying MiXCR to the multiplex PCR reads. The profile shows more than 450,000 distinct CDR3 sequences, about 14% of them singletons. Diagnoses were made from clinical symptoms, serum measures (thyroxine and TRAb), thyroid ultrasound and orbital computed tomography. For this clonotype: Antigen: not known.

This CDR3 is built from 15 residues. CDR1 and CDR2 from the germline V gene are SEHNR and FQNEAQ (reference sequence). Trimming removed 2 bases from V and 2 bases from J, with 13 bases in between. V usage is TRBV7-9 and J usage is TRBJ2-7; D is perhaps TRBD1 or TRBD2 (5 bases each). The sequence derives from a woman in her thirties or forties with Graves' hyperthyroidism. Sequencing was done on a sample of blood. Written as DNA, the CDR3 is TGTGCCAGCAGCTTACGTGGGGACGTCACCTACGAGCAGTACTTC. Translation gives CASSLRGDVTYEQYF.